This T cell receptor (beta chain) comes out of a study of monozygotic twins with inflammatory bowel disease. Study conclusions and caveats: There was no support for any single strong signal or clonotype associated with IBD.

Blood was drawn at around 2.5 ml per donor. During cDNA synthesis, UMIs that each contained a 6-nucleotide sample barcode were added by means of template switching. For each CDR3 protein, TCRdb gives one entry from its re-call of the 5' RACE reads, without DNA. In total, the table holds around 380,000 distinct CDR3 sequences. Of note for this clonotype: What it recognizes is unknown.

This CDR3 spans 14 amino acids. Germline V gives CDR1 SNHLY, CDR2 FYNNEI. This rearrangement joins TRBV2 to TRBJ1-6. The sequence came from a human donor with ulcerative colitis or Crohn's disease, or a healthy co-twin of an affected twin (not recorded which). Sequenced sample: blood. CDR3 region: CASSPGLINSPLHF.